The 12 T cell receptor beta chains presented below share a single source sample, sequenced in a study of blood T cell repertoires in COVID-19. Produced via immunoSEQ multiplex PCR; TCRdb's table is partial and in-frame only. The table records under 250,000 clones, approximately 78% of them present only once. The sample comprised peripheral blood. These receptors all come from a woman aged 65 to 85 with COVID-19, enrolled during active disease.

This chain connects TRBV7-9 to TRBJ2-3, with D perhaps matching TRBD1 (5 bases). The CDR3 has 14 residues. CDR1 and CDR2 (germline): SEHNR, FQNEAQ (reference sequence). Trimming shortened V by 10 bases and J by 3 bases, and 17 bases separated the two germline ends. The CDR3 loop reads CATSRGAITDTQYF. The CDR3 nucleotides read TGTGCCACTTCAAGGGGTGCGATAACAGATACGCAGTATTTT.

The chain uses TRBV7-2 and TRBJ2-1, with 9 bases that match TRBD1. The CDR3 consists of 15 residues. Germline CDR1 and CDR2: SGHTA and FQGNSA. Trimming took 4 bases from V and 7 from J; bases not matched to a gene: 8. The CDR3 protein is CASSSGGTGKNEQFF. The CDR3 DNA reads as TGTGCCAGCAGCTCAGGGGGGACAGGGAAGAATGAGCAGTTCTTC.

The sample holds a few counts of this clone. CDR3 region: CASSLASGGGETQYF. CDR3 DNA: TGCGCCAGCAGCTTGGCTAGCGGAGGGGGAGAGACCCAGTACTTC. J is TRBJ2-5 and V is TRBV5-1; possibly TRBD2 for D (7 bases). CDR1 SGHRS and CDR2 YFSETQ come from the germline V gene. This CDR3 spans 15 amino acids. The V gene lost 0 bases and the J gene lost 4 bases, with 13 bases spanning the gap.

The chain joins TRBV28 to TRBJ2-7; D gene unclear. Deletions cut 3 bases from V and 2 bases from J, with 11 bases between. The length of the CDR3 is 14 residues. The germline V gene encodes CDR1 MDHEN and CDR2 SYDVKM. The DNA for the CDR3 is TGTGCCAGCAGTTTCCCCAGGCCGCCCTACGAGCAGTACTTC. This encodes CASSFPRPPYEQYF.

The rearrangement joins TRBV7-2 to TRBJ1-2, with D possibly being TRBD1 (6 bases). The length of the CDR3 is 13 residues. The germline V and J ends were trimmed by 1 base and 5 bases, with 8 bases remaining between them. Germline V gives CDR1 SGHTA, CDR2 FQGNSA. CDR3 bases: TGTGCCAGCAGCTTAGGAGGGGGTTATGGCTACACCTTC. Its protein is CASSLGGGYGYTF.

This clone has more than one count but fewer than ten. For the CDR3, the DNA is TGTGCCTCCCGCCGCGGGAGTATCTACGAGCAGTACTTC. Protein product: CASRRGSIYEQYF. This chain uses TRBV7-2 with TRBJ2-7; 7 bases are shared with TRBD2. Germline V gives CDR1 SGHTA, CDR2 FQGNSA. This CDR3 has 13 residues. The V segment lost 11 bases and the J segment 3 bases; nucleotides outside the gene matches: 10.

This clone was observed a handful of times. The genes are TRBV7-2 and TRBJ2-7, with a possible D match to TRBD2 (6 bases). There are 15 residues in the CDR3. Germline lookup yields CDR1 SGHTA and CDR2 FQGNSA. Trimming removed 4 bases at V and 6 bases at J, with 19 bases between. In DNA form, the CDR3 reads TGTGCCAGCAGCTATTTTCACGGGAGTAGTACCGAGCAGTACTTC. Translation gives CASSYFHGSSTEQYF.

This clone was counted at least ten times. CDR3 amino acids: CASRWQGETQYF. Written as DNA, the CDR3 is TGTGCCAGCCGGTGGCAGGGGGAGACCCAGTACTTC. The chain couples TRBV2 to TRBJ2-5; maybe TRBD1 (6 bases). The CDR3 is 12 amino acids. Looked up from germline, CDR1 is SNHLY and CDR2 is FYNNEI. V dropped 8 bases and J dropped 5 bases, with 12 bases sitting between them.

The V and J genes are TRBV6-5 and TRBJ1-5, with 10 bases identical to TRBD1. This CDR3 comprises 15 residues. Germline V lookup: CDR1 MNHEY, CDR2 SVGAGI. V trimming: 6 bases; J trimming: 6 bases; junction bases outside the gene matches: 8. The CDR3 region is CASRPPGQGFQPQHF. The CDR3 region has the DNA TGTGCCAGCAGGCCCCCGGGACAGGGGTTTCAGCCCCAGCATTTT.

The chain is built from TRBV3-1 (or the pseudogene TRBV3-2) and TRBJ1-6; D is ambiguous. The V gene lost 0 bases and the J gene lost 17 bases, with 11 bases spanning the gap. The CDR3 covers 12 residues. CDR1 and CDR2 from the germline V gene are LGHDT and YNNKEL (reference sequence). For the CDR3, the DNA is TGTGCCAGCAGCCAAGATTCGAGGCGCTTCCACTTT. Translated: CASSQDSRRFHF.

A few counts support this clone. The gene calls are TRBV7-2 and TRBJ2-7; D remains unclear. From germline, CDR1 is SGHTA and CDR2 FQGNSA. With 0 bases removed from V and 2 bases from J, the gap between germline ends came to 11 bases. This CDR3 has 15 amino acids. The DNA of the CDR3 is TGTGCCAGCAGCTTAGCAGGCGCGGCCACCTACGAGCAGTACTTC. It yields the protein CASSLAGAATYEQYF.

This clone was counted a few times. This chain joins TRBV6-5 and TRBJ1-2; no clear D gene. CDR3 length: 14 amino acids. Germline V lookup: CDR1 MNHEY, CDR2 SVGAGI. Trimming left V 1 base short and J 2 bases short, with 8 bases between. The CDR3 here is CASSYYRGNYGYTF. DNA of the CDR3: TGTGCCAGCAGTTACTATCGGGGAAACTATGGCTACACCTTC.